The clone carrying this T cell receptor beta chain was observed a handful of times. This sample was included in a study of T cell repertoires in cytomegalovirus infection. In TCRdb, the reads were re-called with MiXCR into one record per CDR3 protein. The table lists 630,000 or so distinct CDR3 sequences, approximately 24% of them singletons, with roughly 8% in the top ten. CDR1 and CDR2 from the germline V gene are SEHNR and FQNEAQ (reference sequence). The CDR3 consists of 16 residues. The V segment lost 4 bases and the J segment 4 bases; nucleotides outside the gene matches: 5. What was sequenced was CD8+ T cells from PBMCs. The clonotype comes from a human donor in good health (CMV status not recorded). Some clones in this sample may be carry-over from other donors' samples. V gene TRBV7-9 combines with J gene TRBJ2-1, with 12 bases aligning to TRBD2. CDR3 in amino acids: CASSSMLAGGYNEQFF. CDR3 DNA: TGTGCCAGCAGCTCGATGCTAGCGGGGGGGTACAATGAGCAGTTCTTC.